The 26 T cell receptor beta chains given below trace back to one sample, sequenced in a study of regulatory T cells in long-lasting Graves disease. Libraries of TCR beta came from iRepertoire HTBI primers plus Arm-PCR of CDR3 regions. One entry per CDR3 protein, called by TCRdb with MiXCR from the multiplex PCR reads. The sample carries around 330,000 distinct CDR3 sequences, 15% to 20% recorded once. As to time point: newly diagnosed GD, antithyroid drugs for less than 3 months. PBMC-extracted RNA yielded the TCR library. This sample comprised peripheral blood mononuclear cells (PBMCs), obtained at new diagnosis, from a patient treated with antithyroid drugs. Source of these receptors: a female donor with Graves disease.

The CDR3 DNA follows: TGCGCCAGCAGCCAAGTACTGGACAGCTCCTACGAGCAGTACTTC. This translates into CASSQVLDSSYEQYF. The chain uses TRBV4-1 and TRBJ2-7, with D possibly TRBD1 on 6 matching bases. From germline, CDR1 is MGHRA and CDR2 YSYEKL. The length of the CDR3 is 15 residues. V gave up 1 base and J gave up 0 bases, with 10 bases separating them.

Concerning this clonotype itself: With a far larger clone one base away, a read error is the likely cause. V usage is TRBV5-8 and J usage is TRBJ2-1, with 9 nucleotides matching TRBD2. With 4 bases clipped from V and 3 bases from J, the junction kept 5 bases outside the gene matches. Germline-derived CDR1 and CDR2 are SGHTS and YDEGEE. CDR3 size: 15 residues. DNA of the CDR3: TGTGCCAGCAGCCTCGGACTAGCGCACTACAATGAGCAGTTCTTC. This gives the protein CASSLGLAHYNEQFF.

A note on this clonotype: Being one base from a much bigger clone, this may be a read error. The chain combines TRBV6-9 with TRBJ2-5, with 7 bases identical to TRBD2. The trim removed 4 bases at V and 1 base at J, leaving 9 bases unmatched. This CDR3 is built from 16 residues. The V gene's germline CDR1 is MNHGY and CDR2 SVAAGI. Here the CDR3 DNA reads TGTGCCAGCAGTTGGGCTAGCGGAACCGCCCAAGAGACCCAGTACTTC. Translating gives CASSWASGTAQETQYF.

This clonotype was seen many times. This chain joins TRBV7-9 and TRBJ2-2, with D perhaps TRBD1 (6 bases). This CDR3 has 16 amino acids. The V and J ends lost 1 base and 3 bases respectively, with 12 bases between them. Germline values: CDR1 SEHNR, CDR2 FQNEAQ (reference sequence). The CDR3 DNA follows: TGTGCCAGCAGCTTAGGGGACACCTCTCACACCGGGGAGCTGTTTTTT. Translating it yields CASSLGDTSHTGELFF.

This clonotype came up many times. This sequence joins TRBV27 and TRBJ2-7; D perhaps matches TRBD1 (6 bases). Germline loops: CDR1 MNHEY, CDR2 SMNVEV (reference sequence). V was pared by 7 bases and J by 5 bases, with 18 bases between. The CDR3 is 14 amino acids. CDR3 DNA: TGTGCCAGCAAACTACGGACAGATCGAGACGAGCAGTACTTC. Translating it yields CASKLRTDRDEQYF.

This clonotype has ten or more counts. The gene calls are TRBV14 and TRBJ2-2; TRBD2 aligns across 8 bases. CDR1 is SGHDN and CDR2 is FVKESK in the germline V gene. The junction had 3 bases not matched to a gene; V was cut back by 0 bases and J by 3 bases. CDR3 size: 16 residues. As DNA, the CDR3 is TGTGCCAGCAGCCAAGAAACTAGCGGATACACCGGGGAGCTGTTTTTT. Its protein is CASSQETSGYTGELFF.

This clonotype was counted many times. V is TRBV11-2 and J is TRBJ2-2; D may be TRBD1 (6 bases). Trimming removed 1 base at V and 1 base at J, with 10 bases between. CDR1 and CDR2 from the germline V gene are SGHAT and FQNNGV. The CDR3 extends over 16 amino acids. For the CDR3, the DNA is TGTGCCAGCAGCTTAGTTACAGGGTTGAACACCGGGGAGCTGTTTTTT. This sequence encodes CASSLVTGLNTGELFF.

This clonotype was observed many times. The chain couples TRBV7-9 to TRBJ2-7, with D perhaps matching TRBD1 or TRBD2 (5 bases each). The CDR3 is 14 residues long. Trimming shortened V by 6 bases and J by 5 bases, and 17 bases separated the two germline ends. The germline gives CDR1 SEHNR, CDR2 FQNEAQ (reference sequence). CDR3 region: CASSWGTPIDEQYF. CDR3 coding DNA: TGTGCCAGCAGTTGGGGGACCCCAATCGACGAGCAGTACTTC. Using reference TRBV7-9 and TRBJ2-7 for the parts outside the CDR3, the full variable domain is DTGVSQNPRHKITKRGQNVTFRCDPISEHNRLYWYRQTLGQGPEFLTYFQNEAQLEKSRLLSDRFSAERPKGSFSTLEIQRTEQGDSAMYLCASSWGTPIDEQYFGPGTRLTVT.

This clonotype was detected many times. CDR3 in DNA: TGTGCCAGCGAACGAGGGGCTAGCGGGAGTTCCGGGGAGCTGTTTTTT. As protein: CASERGASGSSGELFF. The V gene is TRBV11-2, the J gene TRBJ2-2; 10 nucleotides line up with TRBD2. Germline CDR1 and CDR2: SGHAT and FQNNGV. Trimming at V came to 8 bases and at J to 6 bases, leaving 12 bases not matched to a gene. The CDR3 length is 16 residues. Full variable domain (outside the CDR3, taken from reference TRBV11-2 and TRBJ2-2): EAGVAQSPRYKIIEKRQSVAFWCNPISGHATLYWYQQILGQGPKLLIQFQNNGVVDDSQLPKDRFSAERLKGVDSTLKIQPAKLEDSAVYLCASERGASGSSGELFFGEGSRLTVL.

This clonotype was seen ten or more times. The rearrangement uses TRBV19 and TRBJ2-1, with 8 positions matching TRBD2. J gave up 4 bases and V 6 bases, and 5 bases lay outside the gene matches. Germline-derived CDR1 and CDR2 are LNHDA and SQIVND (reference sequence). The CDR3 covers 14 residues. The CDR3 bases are TGTGCCAGTAGGAGAAGCGGGAGTTACAATGAGCAGTTCTTC. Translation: CASRRSGSYNEQFF.

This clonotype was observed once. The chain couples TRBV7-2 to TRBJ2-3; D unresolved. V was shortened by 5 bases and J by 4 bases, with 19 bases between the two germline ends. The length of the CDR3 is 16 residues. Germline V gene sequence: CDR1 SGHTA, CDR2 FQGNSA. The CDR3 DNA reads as TGTGCCAGCAGCCCAAACCACCCCGGGCAGGCAGATACGCAGTATTTT. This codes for CASSPNHPGQADTQYF.

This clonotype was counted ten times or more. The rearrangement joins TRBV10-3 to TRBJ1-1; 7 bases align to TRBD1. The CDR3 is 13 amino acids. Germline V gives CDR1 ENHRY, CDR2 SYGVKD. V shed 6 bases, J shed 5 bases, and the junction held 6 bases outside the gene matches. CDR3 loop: CAIRPQGRTEAFF. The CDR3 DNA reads TGTGCCATCAGGCCACAGGGGAGGACTGAAGCTTTCTTT.

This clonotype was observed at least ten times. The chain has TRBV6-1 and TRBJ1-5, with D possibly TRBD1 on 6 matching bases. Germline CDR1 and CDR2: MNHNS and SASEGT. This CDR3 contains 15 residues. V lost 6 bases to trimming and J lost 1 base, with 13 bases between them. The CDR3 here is CASRQGQGSNQPQHF. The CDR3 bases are TGTGCCAGCAGGCAGGGGCAGGGGAGCAATCAGCCCCAGCATTTT.

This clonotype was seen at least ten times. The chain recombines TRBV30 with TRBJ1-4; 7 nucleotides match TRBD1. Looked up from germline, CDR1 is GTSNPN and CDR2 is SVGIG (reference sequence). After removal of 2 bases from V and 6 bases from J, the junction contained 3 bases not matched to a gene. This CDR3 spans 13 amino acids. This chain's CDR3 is CAWSTGVDEKLFF. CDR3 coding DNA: TGTGCCTGGAGTACAGGGGTGGATGAAAAACTGTTTTTT.

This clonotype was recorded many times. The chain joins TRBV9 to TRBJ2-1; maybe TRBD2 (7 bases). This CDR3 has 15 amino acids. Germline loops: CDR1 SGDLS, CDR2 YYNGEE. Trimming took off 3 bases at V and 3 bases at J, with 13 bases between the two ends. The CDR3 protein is CASSEGGTNYNEQFF. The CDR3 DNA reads TGTGCCAGCAGCGAGGGGGGGACAAACTACAATGAGCAGTTCTTC.

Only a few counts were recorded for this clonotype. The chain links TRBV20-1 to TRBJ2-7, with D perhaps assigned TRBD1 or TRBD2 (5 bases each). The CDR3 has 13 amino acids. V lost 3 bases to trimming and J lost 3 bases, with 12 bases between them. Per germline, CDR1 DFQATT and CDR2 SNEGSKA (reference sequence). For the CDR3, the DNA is TGCAGTGCTAGGGGGGAGTTAGACTACGAGCAGTACTTC. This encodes CSARGELDYEQYF.

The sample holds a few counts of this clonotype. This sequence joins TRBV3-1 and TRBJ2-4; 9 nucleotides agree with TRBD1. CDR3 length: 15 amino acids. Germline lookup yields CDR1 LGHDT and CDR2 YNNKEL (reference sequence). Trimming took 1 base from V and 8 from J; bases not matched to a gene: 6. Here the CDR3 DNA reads TGTGCCAGCAGCCAAGTAACAGGGGGCGCGGACATTCAGTACTTC. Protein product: CASSQVTGGADIQYF.

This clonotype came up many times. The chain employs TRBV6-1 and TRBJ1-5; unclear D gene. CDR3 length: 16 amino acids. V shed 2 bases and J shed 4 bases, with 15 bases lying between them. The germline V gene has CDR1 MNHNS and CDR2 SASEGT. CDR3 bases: TGTGCCAGCAGTGAAAGGGCAGCGAGGTCAAATCAGCCCCAGCATTTT. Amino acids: CASSERAARSNQPQHF.

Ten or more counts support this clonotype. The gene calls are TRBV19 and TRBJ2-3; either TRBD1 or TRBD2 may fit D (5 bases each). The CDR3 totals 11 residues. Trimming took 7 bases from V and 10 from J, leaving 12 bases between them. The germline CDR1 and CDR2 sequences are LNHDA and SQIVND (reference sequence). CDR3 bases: TGTGCCAGTACAGGGACCACTGCGCAGTATTTT. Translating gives CASTGTTAQYF.

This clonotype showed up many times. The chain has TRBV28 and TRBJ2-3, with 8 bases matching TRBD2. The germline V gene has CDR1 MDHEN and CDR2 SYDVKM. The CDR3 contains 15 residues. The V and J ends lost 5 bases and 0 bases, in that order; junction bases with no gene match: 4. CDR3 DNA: TGTGCCAGCAGTCCTAGCGGGCCTAGCACAGATACGCAGTATTTT. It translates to CASSPSGPSTDTQYF. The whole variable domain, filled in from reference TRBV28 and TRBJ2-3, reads DVKVTQSSRYLVKRTGEKVFLECVQDMDHENMFWYRQDPGLGLRLIYFSYDVKMKEKGDIPEGYSVSREKKERFSLILESASTNQTSMYLCASSPSGPSTDTQYFGPGTRLTVL.

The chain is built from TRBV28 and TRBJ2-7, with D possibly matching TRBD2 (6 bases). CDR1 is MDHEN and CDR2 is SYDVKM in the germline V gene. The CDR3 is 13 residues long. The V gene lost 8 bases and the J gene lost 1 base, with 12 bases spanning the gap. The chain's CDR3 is CASGPGDSYEQYF. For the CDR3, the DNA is TGTGCCAGCGGACCGGGGGATTCCTACGAGCAGTACTTC.

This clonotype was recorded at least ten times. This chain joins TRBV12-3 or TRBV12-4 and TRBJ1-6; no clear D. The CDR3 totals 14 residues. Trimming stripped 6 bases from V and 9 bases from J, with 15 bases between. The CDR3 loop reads CASSLPASGSPLHF. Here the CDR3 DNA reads TGTGCCAGCAGCCTACCCGCCTCCGGTTCACCCCTCCACTTT.

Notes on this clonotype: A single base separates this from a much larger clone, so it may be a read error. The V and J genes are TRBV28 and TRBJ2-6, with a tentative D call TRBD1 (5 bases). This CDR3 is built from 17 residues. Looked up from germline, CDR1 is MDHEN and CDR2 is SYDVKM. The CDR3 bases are TGTGCCAGCAGTTTATTACGGCTCCGTTCTGGGGCCAACGTCCAGACTTTC. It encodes CASSLLRLRSGANVQTF.

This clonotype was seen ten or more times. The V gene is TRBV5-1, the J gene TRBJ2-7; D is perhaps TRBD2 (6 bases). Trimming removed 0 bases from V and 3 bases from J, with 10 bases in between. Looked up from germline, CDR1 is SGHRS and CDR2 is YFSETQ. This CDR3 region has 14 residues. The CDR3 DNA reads TGCGCCAGCAGCTTGGAAGGCGGGATCTACGAGCAGTACTTC. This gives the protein CASSLEGGIYEQYF.

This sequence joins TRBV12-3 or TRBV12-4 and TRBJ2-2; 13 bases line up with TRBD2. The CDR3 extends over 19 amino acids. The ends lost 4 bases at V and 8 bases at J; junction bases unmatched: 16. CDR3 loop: CASSWTMSAGTSGKGELFF. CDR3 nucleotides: TGTGCCAGCAGTTGGACAATGAGCGCCGGGACTAGCGGGAAGGGGGAGCTGTTTTTT.

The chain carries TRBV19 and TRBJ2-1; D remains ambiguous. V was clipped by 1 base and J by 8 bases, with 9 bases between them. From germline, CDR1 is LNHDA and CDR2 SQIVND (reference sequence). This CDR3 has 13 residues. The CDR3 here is CASSIGFRDEQFF. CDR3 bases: TGTGCCAGTAGTATAGGGTTCCGGGATGAGCAGTTCTTC.